A single sample gave rise to the 32 T cell receptor beta chains below, sequenced in a study of control samples from healthy donors and cancer patients. Generated by immunoSEQ multiplex PCR, the TCRdb table keeps only in-frame clones and is missing some. This table has about 58,000 clones, around 89% appearing once. Sample: PBMCs. The source of these receptors is a man aged 60-69 years with colorectal cancer.

This clone was seen only a few times. The chain uses TRBV4-1 and TRBJ1-5, with D perhaps TRBD1 (5 bases). The CDR3 extends over 13 amino acids. V was clipped by 4 bases and J by 6 bases, with 10 bases between them. In germline, CDR1 is MGHRA, CDR2 YSYEKL. The CDR3 DNA sequence: TGCGCCAGCAGCCTCAGGGAGCTTCAGCCCCAGCATTTT. Protein: CASSLRELQPQHF.

V gene TRBV6-2 or TRBV6-3 combines with J gene TRBJ1-5, with D perhaps TRBD1 (6 bases). The CDR3 loop spans 18 amino acids. Germline V gene data show CDR1 as MNHEY and CDR2 as SVGEGT. Trimming removed 0 bases at V and 1 base at J, with 16 bases between. DNA for the CDR3: TGTGCCAGCAGTTACTCCTCGGGGGCTGGTTTAAGCAATCAGCCCCAGCATTTT. Translating gives CASSYSSGAGLSNQPQHF.

The chain has TRBV5-1 and TRBJ1-2; 12 bases map to TRBD1. J was trimmed by 8 bases and V by 4 bases; bases with no gene match: 6. From germline, CDR1 is SGHRS and CDR2 YFSETQ. The CDR3 spans 14 residues. CDR3 in amino acids: CASSGDRGQEGYTF. Written as DNA, the CDR3 is TGCGCCAGCAGCGGGGACAGGGGGCAAGAGGGCTACACCTTC.

This rearrangement joins TRBV20-1 to TRBJ1-2; D is undetermined. CDR1 and CDR2 (germline): DFQATT, SNEGSKA (reference sequence). Trimming took 3 bases from V and 4 from J, leaving 9 bases between them. This CDR3 has 12 amino acids. CDR3 nucleotides: TGCAGTGCTAGTTGGCAGTCCTATGGCTACACCTTC. It translates to CSASWQSYGYTF.

The chain joins TRBV6-2 or TRBV6-3 to TRBJ2-4, with 9 nucleotides matching TRBD1. This CDR3 is 16 amino acids long. Germline V lookup: CDR1 MNHEY, CDR2 SVGEGT. J was trimmed by 3 bases and V by 6 bases; bases with no gene match: 9. CDR3 coding DNA: TGTGCCAGCAGCCCCACAGGGGGCTTGGGCAAAAACATTCAGTACTTC. This translates into CASSPTGGLGKNIQYF.

The chain recombines TRBV30 with TRBJ2-2; D call uncertain. CDR3 length equals 14 residues. Trimming cost V 4 bases and J 8 bases, with 17 bases left between them. Germline V gives CDR1 GTSNPN, CDR2 SVGIG (reference sequence). The CDR3 protein is CAWNLVRSAGELFF. The CDR3 region has the DNA TGTGCCTGGAACCTGGTTCGGAGTGCGGGGGAGCTGTTTTTT. Drawing the rest from reference TRBV30 and TRBJ2-2, the complete variable domain is SQTIHQWPATLVQPVGSPLSLECTVEGTSNPNLYWYRQAAGRGLQLLFYSVGIGQISSEVPQNLSASRPQDRQFILSSKKLLLSDSGFYLCAWNLVRSAGELFFGEGSRLTVL.

V usage is TRBV15 and J usage is TRBJ1-3; D not certain. CDR1 is LNHNV and CDR2 is YYDKDF in the germline V gene (reference sequence). The germline V and J ends were trimmed by 2 bases and 2 bases, with 16 bases remaining between them. The CDR3 has 17 amino acids. In DNA form, the CDR3 reads TGTGCCACCAGCAGAACCCCCCCCGGGAGCCCTGGAAACACCATATATTTT. It yields the protein CATSRTPPGSPGNTIYF.

As for this clone: Additional DNA sequences in this sample encode the identical CDR3. J is TRBJ2-5 and V is TRBV18; TRBD2 matches 16 bases. The germline gives CDR1 KGHSH, CDR2 LQKENI. Trimming took 3 bases from V and 0 from J; bases not matched to a gene: 4. The length of the CDR3 is 18 residues. The CDR3 bases are TGTGCCAGCTCACCGGGACTAGCGGGGGGGCGGTACCAAGAGACCCAGTACTTC. This gives the protein CASSPGLAGGRYQETQYF.

This clone was seen only once. The genes are TRBV30 and TRBJ2-7; D is possibly TRBD1 or TRBD2 (6 bases each). This CDR3 contains 16 residues. Germline CDR1 GTSNPN, CDR2 SVGIG (reference sequence). Trimming took 0 bases from V and 5 from J, leaving 20 bases between them. The CDR3 DNA is TGTGCCTGGAGTGTACTCCGGCCAGGGGAGGTCCACGAGCAGTACTTC. Translating gives CAWSVLRPGEVHEQYF. The full variable domain, completed using reference TRBV30 and TRBJ2-7, is SQTIHQWPATLVQPVGSPLSLECTVEGTSNPNLYWYRQAAGRGLQLLFYSVGIGQISSEVPQNLSASRPQDRQFILSSKKLLLSDSGFYLCAWSVLRPGEVHEQYFGPGTRLTVT.

This clone was counted a single time. The rearrangement links TRBV28 to TRBJ1-5, with unresolved D. Deletions cut 6 bases from V and 5 bases from J, with 8 bases between. The germline CDR1 and CDR2 sequences are MDHEN and SYDVKM. The CDR3 length is 12 residues. CDR3 bases: TGTGCCAGCAGCCACCAAGATCAGCCCCAGCATTTT. It translates to CASSHQDQPQHF. The entire variable domain, with the rest obtained from reference TRBV28 and TRBJ1-5, is as follows: DVKVTQSSRYLVKRTGEKVFLECVQDMDHENMFWYRQDPGLGLRLIYFSYDVKMKEKGDIPEGYSVSREKKERFSLILESASTNQTSMYLCASSHQDQPQHFGDGTRLSIL.

The gene calls are TRBV7-2 and TRBJ1-5; a weak D match, TRBD1 (6 bases). V dropped 3 bases and J dropped 7 bases, with 16 bases sitting between them. CDR1 and CDR2 (germline): SGHTA, FQGNSA. This CDR3 contains 15 residues. CDR3 protein: CASSFDSRGGQPQHF. In DNA form, the CDR3 reads TGTGCCAGCAGCTTTGATTCCAGGGGAGGGCAGCCCCAGCATTTT.

The J gene is TRBJ2-7, the V gene TRBV11-3; 9 nucleotides match TRBD1. The CDR3 runs 17 residues. Germline V gene sequence: CDR1 SGHNT, CDR2 YENEEA. The V segment lost 4 bases and the J segment 3 bases; nucleotides outside the gene matches: 13. The CDR3 DNA sequence: TGTGCCAGCAGCTCGACCCCGGGATGGGACAGGGACTACGAGCAGTACTTC. Its protein product is CASSSTPGWDRDYEQYF.

The chain carries TRBV5-6 and TRBJ2-5; weak D call: TRBD1 (6 bases). CDR3 size: 14 residues. Trimming pared 2 bases from V and 1 base from J, leaving 9 bases between. Germline V gene lookup returns CDR1 SGHDT and CDR2 YYEEEE. For the CDR3, the DNA is TGTGCCAGCAGCTTTTGGGACATCCAAGAGACCCAGTACTTC. The encoded protein is CASSFWDIQETQYF.

This chain joins TRBV12-3 or TRBV12-4 and TRBJ2-3, with D hard to call. The V end was cut by 0 bases, the J end by 2 bases, with 3 bases between. The CDR3 sequence is 13 residues long. The CDR3 sequence: CASSLAATDTQYF. The CDR3 DNA sequence: TGTGCCAGCAGTTTAGCGGCCACAGATACGCAGTATTTT.

This rearrangement joins TRBV20-1 to TRBJ2-3; 10 nucleotides line up with TRBD2. Per the germline V gene, CDR1 is DFQATT and CDR2 is SNEGSKA (reference sequence). J was trimmed by 3 bases and V by 3 bases; bases with no gene match: 6. The CDR3 totals 15 residues. The CDR3: CSASLSSGGTDTQYF. Here the CDR3 DNA reads TGCAGTGCTAGTTTGTCTAGCGGGGGAACAGATACGCAGTATTTT.

The rearrangement uses TRBV11-2 and TRBJ2-2; 8 bases line up with TRBD2. With V trimmed by 4 bases and J by 6 bases, 10 bases remained unmatched. The CDR3 has 16 amino acids. Germline values: CDR1 SGHAT, CDR2 FQNNGV. In nucleotides, the CDR3 is TGTGCCAGCAGCTCCCTTCCGGGGGGGCGGGCCGGGGAGCTGTTTTTT. Its translation is CASSSLPGGRAGELFF.

The chain employs TRBV5-8 and TRBJ1-2, with D hard to call. The CDR3 length is 15 residues. Looked up from germline, CDR1 is SGHTS and CDR2 is YDEGEE. Trimming took off 2 bases at V and 4 bases at J, with 15 bases between the two ends. The CDR3 spells CASSFQVTLGYGYTF. The CDR3 coding sequence is TGTGCCAGCAGCTTTCAGGTTACATTGGGCTATGGCTACACCTTC.

V usage is TRBV25-1 and J usage is TRBJ1-1; 10 bases are shared with TRBD1. Germline CDR1 is MGHDK and CDR2 is SYGVNS. There are 15 residues in the CDR3. The trim removed 5 bases at V and 4 bases at J, leaving 7 bases unmatched. DNA for the CDR3: TGTGCCAGCAGTCCAGGGGGGACAGGGGCCACTGAAGCTTTCTTT. This codes for CASSPGGTGATEAFF.

The V call is TRBV28, the J call TRBJ1-3, with unresolved D. The length of the CDR3 is 13 residues. Germline V gene sequence: CDR1 MDHEN, CDR2 SYDVKM. The germline V and J ends were trimmed by 3 bases and 8 bases, with 11 bases remaining between them. The CDR3 bases are TGTGCCAGCAGTTTGGGCACCAGAGACACCATATATTTT. It specifies CASSLGTRDTIYF.

The chain uses TRBV6-6 and TRBJ2-7; TRBD1 aligns across 9 bases. The CDR3 is 14 residues long. Germline CDR1 and CDR2: MNHNY and SVGAGI (reference sequence). The J segment lost 0 bases and the V segment lost 6 bases, leaving 3 bases of the junction unmatched. CDR3 amino acids: CASRWDRASYEQYF. The DNA of the CDR3 is TGTGCCAGCAGATGGGACAGGGCCTCCTACGAGCAGTACTTC.

The genes are TRBV19 and TRBJ2-3; tentative D call: TRBD1 (7 bases). Per germline, CDR1 LNHDA and CDR2 SQIVND (reference sequence). V lost 10 bases to trimming and J lost 2 bases, with 16 bases between them. The CDR3 contains 14 residues. The DNA for the CDR3 is TGTGCCACTGACCGGGGGACAGCCACAGATACGCAGTATTTT. Encoded protein: CATDRGTATDTQYF.

The rearrangement uses TRBV11-3 and TRBJ2-2, with TRBD1 matching over 11 bases. Trimming removed 3 bases from V and 6 bases from J; junction bases left unmatched: 0. The CDR3 length is 14 residues. CDR1 is SGHNT, CDR2 YENEEA, per germline. CDR3 sequence (DNA): TGTGCCAGCAGCTTGGGACAGGGGGCCGGGGAGCTGTTTTTT. Amino acids: CASSLGQGAGELFF.

The chain couples TRBV21-1 to TRBJ1-2. TRBV21-1 is described as a pseudogene. The CDR3 extends over 15 amino acids. The CDR3 region has the DNA TGTGCCAGCAGCTCCCGGGGGGGGACTGACTATGGCTACACCTTC. Its translation is CASSSRGGTDYGYTF.

This clone was counted once. This chain joins TRBV20-1 and TRBJ2-7; the D gene is possibly TRBD1 (5 bases). The CDR3 extends over 11 amino acids. The V gene's germline CDR1 is DFQATT and CDR2 SNEGSKA (reference sequence). The V end lost 6 bases, the J end lost 1 base, and 7 bases lay between the germline ends. The CDR3 loop is CSAAGSYEQYF. CDR3 bases: TGCAGTGCGGCAGGGTCCTACGAGCAGTACTTC.

The CDR3 nucleotides read TGTGCCAGTAGTATAGAGGCAGGGGGCTTCGCGAGCTACAATGAGCAGTTCTTC. This encodes CASSIEAGGFASYNEQFF. This chain connects TRBV19 to TRBJ2-1, with TRBD1 matching over 8 bases. CDR3 size: 18 residues. V gave up 0 bases and J gave up 3 bases; unmatched junction bases: 10. Per the germline V gene, CDR1 is LNHDA and CDR2 is SQIVND (reference sequence). The full variable domain, in which reference TRBV19 and TRBJ2-1 provide the parts outside the CDR3, is DGGITQSPKYLFRKEGQNVTLSCEQNLNHDAMYWYRQDPGQGLRLIYYSQIVNDFQKGDIAEGYSVSREKKESFPLTVTSAQKNPTAFYLCASSIEAGGFASYNEQFFGPGTRLTVL.

This clone was recorded once. The rearrangement uses TRBV6-5 and TRBJ2-7; 9 bases map to TRBD2. The germline gives CDR1 MNHEY, CDR2 SVGAGI. V gave up 6 bases and J gave up 0 bases; unmatched junction bases: 6. This CDR3 contains 15 residues. The CDR3 nucleotides are TGTGCCAGCAGGATAGCGGGGGCGAGCTCCTACGAGCAGTACTTC. Residues: CASRIAGASSYEQYF.

This clone has just one count. In DNA, the CDR3 is TGTGCCAGCAGTGAAAGGGGGCCAAACTACGAGCAGTACTTC. The encoded protein is CASSERGPNYEQYF. V gene TRBV2 combines with J gene TRBJ2-7; 7 bases fit TRBD1. The V gene's germline CDR1 is SNHLY and CDR2 FYNNEI. The CDR3 has 14 residues. V lost 2 bases to trimming and J lost 3 bases; unmatched junction nucleotides: 4.

This clone was seen once. The chain uses TRBV19 and TRBJ1-1, with TRBD1 matching 7 bases. With V trimmed by 2 bases and J by 5 bases, 5 bases remained unmatched. The CDR3 totals 14 residues. Germline V gene data show CDR1 as LNHDA and CDR2 as SQIVND (reference sequence). The CDR3 region has the DNA TGTGCCAGTAGTATAAGAGCAGGGGGAACTGAAGCTTTCTTT. Protein: CASSIRAGGTEAFF.

V gene TRBV11-2 combines with J gene TRBJ2-1, with a weak D call TRBD2 (5 bases). CDR1 and CDR2 (germline): SGHAT, FQNNGV. CDR3 size: 13 residues. The V and J ends lost 6 bases and 7 bases respectively, with 13 bases between them. CDR3 sequence: CASRGGFWNEQFF. The CDR3 DNA reads as TGTGCCAGCAGAGGAGGCTTTTGGAATGAGCAGTTCTTC. The whole variable domain, filled in from reference TRBV11-2 and TRBJ2-1, reads EAGVAQSPRYKIIEKRQSVAFWCNPISGHATLYWYQQILGQGPKLLIQFQNNGVVDDSQLPKDRFSAERLKGVDSTLKIQPAKLEDSAVYLCASRGGFWNEQFFGPGTRLTVL.

With regard to this clone: Within the sample, other DNA sequences also encode this same CDR3. The chain joins TRBV20-1 to TRBJ2-1; D gene unclear. Deletions cut 3 bases from V and 0 bases from J, with 9 bases between. The CDR3 has 14 amino acids. CDR1 and CDR2 (germline): DFQATT, SNEGSKA (reference sequence). DNA of the CDR3: TGCAGTGCTAGTCGCTGGAGCTCCTACAATGAGCAGTTCTTC. This codes for CSASRWSSYNEQFF.

The chain carries TRBV2 and TRBJ1-6; no reliable D call. Trimming stripped 2 bases from V and 10 bases from J, with 12 bases between. The CDR3 is 14 residues long. From germline, CDR1 is SNHLY and CDR2 FYNNEI. The CDR3 here is CASSELGEESPLHF. For the CDR3, the DNA is TGTGCCAGCAGTGAATTGGGAGAGGAGTCACCCCTCCACTTT.

This clone occurred a few times. The rearrangement uses TRBV7-9 and TRBJ2-7, with unresolved D. Germline CDR1 reads SEHNR; CDR2 reads FQNEAQ (reference sequence). The V gene lost 1 base and the J gene lost 1 base, with 5 bases spanning the gap. This CDR3 has 13 amino acids. CDR3 DNA sequence: TGTGCCAGCAGCTTAGGGGAATCCTACGAGCAGTACTTC. Amino acid sequence: CASSLGESYEQYF.